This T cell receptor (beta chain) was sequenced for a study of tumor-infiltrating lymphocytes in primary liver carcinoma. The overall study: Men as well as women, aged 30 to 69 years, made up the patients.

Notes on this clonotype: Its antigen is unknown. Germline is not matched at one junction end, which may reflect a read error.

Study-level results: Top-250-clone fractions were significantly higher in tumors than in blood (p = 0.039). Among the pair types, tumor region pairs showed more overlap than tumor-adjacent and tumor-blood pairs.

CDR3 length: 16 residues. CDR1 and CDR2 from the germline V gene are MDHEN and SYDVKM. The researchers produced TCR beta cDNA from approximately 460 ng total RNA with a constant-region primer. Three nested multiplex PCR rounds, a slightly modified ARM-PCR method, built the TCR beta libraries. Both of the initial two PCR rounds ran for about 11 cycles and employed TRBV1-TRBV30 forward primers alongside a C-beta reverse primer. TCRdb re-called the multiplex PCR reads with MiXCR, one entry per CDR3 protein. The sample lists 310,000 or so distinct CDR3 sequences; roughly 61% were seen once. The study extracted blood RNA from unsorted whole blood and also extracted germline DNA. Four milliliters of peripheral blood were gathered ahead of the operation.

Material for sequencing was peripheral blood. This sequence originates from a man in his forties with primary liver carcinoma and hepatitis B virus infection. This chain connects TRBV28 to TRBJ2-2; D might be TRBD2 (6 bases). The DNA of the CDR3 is TGTACCAGCGGCTATTCCGGGAGATTGTACACCGGGGAGCTGTTTTTT. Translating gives CTSGYSGRLYTGELFF.